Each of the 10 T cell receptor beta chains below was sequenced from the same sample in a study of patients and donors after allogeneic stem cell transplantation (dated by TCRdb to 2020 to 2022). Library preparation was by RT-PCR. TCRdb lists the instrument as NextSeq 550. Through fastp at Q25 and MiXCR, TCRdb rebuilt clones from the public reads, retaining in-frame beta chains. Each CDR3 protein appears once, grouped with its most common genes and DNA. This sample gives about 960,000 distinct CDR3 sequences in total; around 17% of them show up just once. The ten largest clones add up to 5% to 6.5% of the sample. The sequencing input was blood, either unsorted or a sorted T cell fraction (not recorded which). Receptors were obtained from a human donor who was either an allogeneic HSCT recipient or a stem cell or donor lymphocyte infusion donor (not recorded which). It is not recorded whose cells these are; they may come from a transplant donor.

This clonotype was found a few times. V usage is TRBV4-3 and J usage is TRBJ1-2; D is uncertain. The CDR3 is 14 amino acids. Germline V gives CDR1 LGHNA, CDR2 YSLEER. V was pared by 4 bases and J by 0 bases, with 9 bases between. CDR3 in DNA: TGCGCCAGCAGCCGGACTGTTACTAACTATGGCTACACCTTC. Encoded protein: CASSRTVTNYGYTF.

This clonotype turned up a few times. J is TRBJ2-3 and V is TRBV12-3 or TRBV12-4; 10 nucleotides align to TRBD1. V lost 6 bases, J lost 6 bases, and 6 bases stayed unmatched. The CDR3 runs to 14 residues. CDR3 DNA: TGTGCCAGCAGCGGACAGGGGGGCGGTGATACGCAGTATTTT. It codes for CASSGQGGGDTQYF.

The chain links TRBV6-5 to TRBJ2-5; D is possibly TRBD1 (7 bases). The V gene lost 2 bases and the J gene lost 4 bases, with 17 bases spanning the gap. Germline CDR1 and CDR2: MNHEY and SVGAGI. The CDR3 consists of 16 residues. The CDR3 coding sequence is TGTGCCAGCAGTTACCCCGGGACAGAGGGGGGAGAGACCCAGTACTTC. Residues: CASSYPGTEGGETQYF.

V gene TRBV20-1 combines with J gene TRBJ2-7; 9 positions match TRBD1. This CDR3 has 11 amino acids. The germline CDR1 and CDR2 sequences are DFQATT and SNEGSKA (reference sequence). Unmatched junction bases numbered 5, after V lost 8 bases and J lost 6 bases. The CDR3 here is CSTRQGGEQYF. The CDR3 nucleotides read TGCAGTACGAGACAGGGGGGCGAGCAGTACTTC.

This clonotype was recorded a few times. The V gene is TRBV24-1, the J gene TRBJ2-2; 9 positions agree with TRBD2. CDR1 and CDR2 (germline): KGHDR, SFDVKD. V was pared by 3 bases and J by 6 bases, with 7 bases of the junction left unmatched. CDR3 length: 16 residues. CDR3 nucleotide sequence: TGTGCCACCAGTGATACAGCGGGAGGACTGGCCGGGGAGCTGTTTTTT. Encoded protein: CATSDTAGGLAGELFF.

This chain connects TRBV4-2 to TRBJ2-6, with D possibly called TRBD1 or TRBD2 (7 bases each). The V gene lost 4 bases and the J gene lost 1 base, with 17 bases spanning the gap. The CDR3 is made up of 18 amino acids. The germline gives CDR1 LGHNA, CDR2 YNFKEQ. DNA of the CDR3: TGTGCCAGCAGCCGGGAGGGACAGTTTCTTTCTGGGGCCAACGTCCTGACTTTC. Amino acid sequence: CASSREGQFLSGANVLTF.

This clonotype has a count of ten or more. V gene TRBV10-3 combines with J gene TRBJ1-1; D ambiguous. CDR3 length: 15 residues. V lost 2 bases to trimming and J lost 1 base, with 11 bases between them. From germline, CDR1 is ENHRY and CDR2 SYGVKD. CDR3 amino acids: CAISEAIQKNTEAFF. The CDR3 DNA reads TGTGCCATCAGTGAGGCGATACAGAAGAACACTGAAGCTTTCTTT.

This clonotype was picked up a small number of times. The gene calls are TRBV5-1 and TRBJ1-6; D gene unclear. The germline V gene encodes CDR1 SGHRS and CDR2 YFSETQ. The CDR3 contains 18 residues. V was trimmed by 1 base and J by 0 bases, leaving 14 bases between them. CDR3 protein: CASSLFGPESSYNSPLHF. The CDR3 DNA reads TGCGCCAGCAGCTTGTTCGGGCCAGAGAGCTCCTATAATTCACCCCTCCACTTT.

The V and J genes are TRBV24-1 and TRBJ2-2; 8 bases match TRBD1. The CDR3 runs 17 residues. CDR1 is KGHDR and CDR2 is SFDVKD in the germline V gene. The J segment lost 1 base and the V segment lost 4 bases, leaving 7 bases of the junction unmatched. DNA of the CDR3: TGTGCCACCAGTGACCCTCCCGGGACAGGGAACACCGGGGAGCTGTTTTTT. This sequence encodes CATSDPPGTGNTGELFF.

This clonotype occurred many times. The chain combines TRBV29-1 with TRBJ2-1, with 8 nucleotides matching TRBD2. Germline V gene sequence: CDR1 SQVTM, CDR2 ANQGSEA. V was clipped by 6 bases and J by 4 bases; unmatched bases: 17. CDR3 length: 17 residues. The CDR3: CSVLDITGTRGYNEQFF. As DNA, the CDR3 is TGCAGCGTCCTGGACATTACCGGGACTAGAGGATACAATGAGCAGTTCTTC.